This TCR beta chain derives from a study of control samples from healthy donors and cancer patients. Per the germline V gene, CDR1 is SGHNT and CDR2 is YENEEA. V gave up 7 bases and J gave up 14 bases, with 17 bases separating them. This CDR3 has 11 amino acids. TCRdb's copy holds only in-frame clones and misses some; the assay was immunoSEQ multiplex PCR. This repertoire shows under 70,000 clones, around 90% found once; its top ten account for over 12%. The sequenced material came from PBMCs. The clonotype comes from a man aged 55 to 69 with head and neck cancer. The chain links TRBV11-3 to TRBJ1-2, with a weak D call TRBD1 (6 bases). This CDR3 reads CASILQQGGTF. The CDR3 DNA reads TGTGCCAGCATCCTCCAACAGGGAGGGACCTTC.